The TCR beta chain described here comes from a study of blood T cell repertoires in COVID-19. Per the authors' pipeline: Nucleated cell number was recorded as an estimate derived from reference gene primer amplification. Profiled with immunoSEQ multiplex PCR; TCRdb holds only in-frame clones, not every one. V and J calls and clone size are given by that table; D and trimming were obtained from the DNA. The repertoire holds fewer than 250,000 clones, about 83% seen once, with about 3.6% in the top ten. The cohort comprised adults aged roughly 18 to 90 years residing in 20 to 25 US areas. CDR1 is SGHRS, CDR2 YFSETQ, per germline. This CDR3 comprises 13 residues. Trimming took 2 bases from V and 3 from J, leaving 8 bases between them.

The sequenced material came from PBMCs or T cells enriched from blood (not recorded which). This receptor was identified in a woman between 40 and 50 years old who had been exposed to COVID-19. The V call is TRBV5-1, the J call TRBJ2-5, with D perhaps matching TRBD2 (6 bases). The CDR3 sequence: CASSFQREETQYF. The CDR3 DNA reads TGCGCCAGCAGCTTCCAGCGGGAAGAGACCCAGTACTTC.